Listed here are 22 T cell receptor beta chains from one sample, sequenced in a study of T cell responses to AZD1222 COVID-19 vaccine. Here immunoSEQ multiplex PCR was the method, and the copy in TCRdb shows in-frame clones only, minus some. This sample has about 110,000 clones, with approximately 89% found just once. Sequencing used peripheral blood, obtained on day 0 of MenACWY control vaccination. All receptors derive from an adult in good health.

The chain joins TRBV21-1 to TRBJ1-1. TRBV21-1 is a listed pseudogene. This CDR3 region has 15 residues. The CDR3 bases are TGTGCCAGCAGCAAAGTTTCAGTCGGTGACACTGAAGCTTTCTTT. Amino acids: CASSKVSVGDTEAFF.

The gene calls are TRBV7-9 and TRBJ1-6; TRBD1 agrees at 8 bases. V trimming: 5 bases; J trimming: 10 bases; junction bases outside the gene matches: 13. The CDR3 totals 16 residues. Germline CDR1 reads SEHNR; CDR2 reads FQNEAQ (reference sequence). The CDR3 loop is CASSTGQGIGRSPLHF. CDR3 DNA: TGTGCCAGCAGCACTGGACAGGGCATAGGTCGGTCACCCCTCCACTTT.

The gene calls are TRBV28 and TRBJ1-4; tentative D call: TRBD1 (6 bases). The CDR3 is 14 residues long. With 2 bases removed from V and 5 bases from J, the gap between germline ends came to 9 bases. Germline values: CDR1 MDHEN, CDR2 SYDVKM. The CDR3: CASSLGGPNEKLFF. The CDR3 DNA follows: TGTGCCAGCAGTTTAGGGGGGCCGAATGAAAAACTGTTTTTT.

The chain has TRBV7-9 and TRBJ2-5; D not certain. The V end was cut by 8 bases, the J end by 1 base, with 8 bases between. There are 12 residues in the CDR3. Looked up from germline, CDR1 is SEHNR and CDR2 is FQNEAQ (reference sequence). The CDR3 nucleotides read TGTGCCAGCGGAAACGGCCAAGAGACCCAGTACTTC. Protein sequence: CASGNGQETQYF.

This clone was counted a few times. The chain recombines TRBV6-2 or TRBV6-3 with TRBJ1-5, with a weak D call TRBD1 (6 bases). Germline loops: CDR1 MNHEY, CDR2 SVGEGT. The germline V and J ends were trimmed by 2 bases and 11 bases, with 13 bases remaining between them. The CDR3 totals 13 residues. The CDR3 DNA is TGTGCCAGCAGTTACGACAGCCCAGGGGCCCAGCATTTT. This translates into CASSYDSPGAQHF.

The rearrangement joins TRBV21-1 to TRBJ2-4; whether TRBD1, the table's D call, matches the DNA was not checked. TRBV21-1 is labeled a pseudogene. The CDR3 runs to 14 residues. CDR3 nucleotide sequence: TGTGCCAGCAGCAAAGACAGGGCCAAAAACATTCAGTACTTC. This translates into CASSKDRAKNIQYF.

The chain carries TRBV27 and TRBJ1-6; the D is unclear. Between the trimmed V and J ends, which lost 3 bases and 14 bases, there was a span of 8 bases. Germline V gene lookup returns CDR1 MNHEY and CDR2 SMNVEV (reference sequence). This CDR3 is 11 amino acids long. CDR3 sequence: CASSFVSALHF. The CDR3 DNA is TGTGCCAGCAGTTTTGTGTCGGCCCTCCACTTT.

The chain has TRBV6-4 and TRBJ1-4, with D unresolved. Trimming pared 1 base from V and 8 bases from J, leaving 14 bases between. This CDR3 has 15 amino acids. The germline gives CDR1 MRHNA, CDR2 SNTAGT. CDR3 in amino acids: CASSDLTSVCEKLFF. The CDR3 DNA reads as TGTGCCAGCAGTGACTTGACGTCGGTGTGCGAAAAACTGTTTTTT.

This chain joins TRBV7-2 and TRBJ2-5, with D tentatively TRBD1 (5 bases). V lost 3 bases, J lost 2 bases, and 7 bases lay in between. CDR1 is SGHTA and CDR2 is FQGNSA in the germline V gene. The CDR3 has 13 amino acids. The CDR3 is CASSLKGQETQYF. The CDR3, as DNA: TGTGCCAGCAGCTTGAAGGGGCAAGAGACCCAGTACTTC.

The chain is built from TRBV24-1 and TRBJ2-2, with TRBD1 matching over 10 bases. The CDR3 sequence is 14 residues long. V trimming: 10 bases; J trimming: 6 bases; junction bases outside the gene matches: 7. Per germline, CDR1 KGHDR and CDR2 SFDVKD. The CDR3 nucleotides read TGTGCCACTTCGGGACAGGGGATCCCCGGGGAGCTGTTTTTT. Translating it yields CATSGQGIPGELFF.

The gene calls are TRBV5-1 and TRBJ2-7; 10 nucleotides align to TRBD2. The CDR3 sequence is 17 residues long. Trimming took 0 bases from V and 0 from J; bases not matched to a gene: 6. Germline CDR1 SGHRS, CDR2 YFSETQ. CDR3 amino acids: CASSLGLAGANSYEQYF. The CDR3 DNA follows: TGCGCCAGCAGCTTGGGGCTAGCGGGGGCGAACTCCTACGAGCAGTACTTC.

CDR3 region: CASSLAWQPDPYEQYF. The CDR3 nucleotides are TGCGCCAGCAGCTTGGCCTGGCAACCCGATCCCTACGAGCAGTACTTC. This sequence joins TRBV5-1 and TRBJ2-7; no definite D call. Trimming took 0 bases from V and 2 from J, leaving 15 bases between them. Per the germline V gene, CDR1 is SGHRS and CDR2 is YFSETQ. CDR3 length: 16 amino acids.

This sequence joins TRBV6-2 or TRBV6-3 and TRBJ1-3; D call uncertain. This CDR3 spans 13 amino acids. Germline lookup yields CDR1 MNHEY and CDR2 SVGEGT. The V end lost 4 bases, the J end lost 3 bases, and 7 bases lay between the germline ends. The chain's CDR3 is CASSSGSGNTIYF. The CDR3 DNA sequence: TGTGCCAGCAGTTCGGGAAGTGGAAACACCATATATTTT.

V and J are TRBV6-5 and TRBJ1-5; D not certain. Trimming removed 6 bases from V and 3 bases from J, with 15 bases in between. The CDR3 has 15 amino acids. The germline V gene has CDR1 MNHEY and CDR2 SVGAGI. CDR3 loop: CASRVVWWDNQPQHF. The CDR3 DNA reads as TGTGCCAGCAGGGTGGTCTGGTGGGACAATCAGCCCCAGCATTTT.

CDR3 in DNA: TGTGCCACCAGTGATCCCAAGGATAGCAATCAGCCCCAGCATTTT. As protein: CATSDPKDSNQPQHF. The J gene is TRBJ1-5, the V gene TRBV24-1; D uncertain. The CDR3 runs 15 residues. Germline assignment: CDR1 KGHDR and CDR2 SFDVKD. Trimming cost V 3 bases and J 0 bases, with 8 bases left between them.

The rearrangement uses TRBV18 and TRBJ1-3, with D uncertain. This CDR3 contains 12 residues. Per the germline V gene, CDR1 is KGHSH and CDR2 is LQKENI. V was cut by 5 bases and J by 0 bases, with 2 bases left in between. CDR3 residues: CASSASGNTIYF. The CDR3 region has the DNA TGTGCCAGCTCAGCCTCTGGAAACACCATATATTTT.

This chain connects TRBV27 to TRBJ2-1, with D possibly being TRBD2 (6 bases). CDR3 length: 16 residues. Germline V lookup: CDR1 MNHEY, CDR2 SMNVEV (reference sequence). The V end was cut by 5 bases, the J end by 2 bases, with 16 bases between. CDR3 amino acids: CASSPLGGRTYNEQFF. The CDR3 DNA is TGTGCCAGCAGTCCGTTGGGAGGCCGAACCTACAATGAGCAGTTCTTC.

Only one count was recorded for this clone. The genes are TRBV7-8 and TRBJ2-2; no clear D gene. The CDR3 spans 16 residues. Germline CDR1 is SGHVS and CDR2 is FQNEAQ. Trimming left V 2 bases short and J 6 bases short, with 16 bases between. In DNA, the CDR3 is TGTGCCAGCAGCTTAAGTAGGGATCTTTTGGCCGGGGAGCTGTTTTTT. Translation: CASSLSRDLLAGELFF.

This clone was found once. V usage is TRBV6-5 and J usage is TRBJ1-2; 10 nucleotides match TRBD1. From germline, CDR1 is MNHEY and CDR2 SVGAGI. V gave up 5 bases and J gave up 7 bases; unmatched junction bases: 4. This CDR3 comprises 13 residues. In DNA, the CDR3 is TGTGCCAGCAGTAGACAGGGGGCACTTGGCTACACCTTC. This gives the protein CASSRQGALGYTF.

J is TRBJ2-7 and V is TRBV6-5; no clear D gene. CDR1 is MNHEY, CDR2 SVGAGI, per germline. The CDR3 totals 15 residues. V was pared by 2 bases and J by 1 base, with 12 bases between. In nucleotides, the CDR3 is TGTGCCAGCAGTTACATAGGGCCATCTTCCTACGAGCAGTACTTC. It is translated as CASSYIGPSSYEQYF.

DNA of the CDR3: TGTGCCAGCAGCCAGGGACCACCCTATCGGGGAGAGCAGTACTTC. Its protein is CASSQGPPYRGEQYF. The genes are TRBV7-9 and TRBJ2-7; the D call may be TRBD1 or TRBD2 (5 bases each). CDR1 is SEHNR and CDR2 is FQNEAQ in the germline V gene (reference sequence). This CDR3 has 15 amino acids. Trimming stripped 5 bases from V and 7 bases from J, with 21 bases between.

This chain links TRBV2 with TRBJ1-2; 8 positions agree with TRBD1. The germline CDR1 and CDR2 sequences are SNHLY and FYNNEI. V was pared by 7 bases and J by 2 bases, with 6 bases of the junction left unmatched. The CDR3 totals 14 residues. CDR3: CASKGAGGNYGYTF. The CDR3 coding sequence is TGTGCCAGCAAGGGGGCAGGGGGCAACTATGGCTACACCTTC.